These T cell receptor beta chains were read from a single sample in a study of OX40 agonist ivuxolimab in advanced cancers. The repertoire was sequenced with immunoSEQ multiplex PCR; TCRdb's copy has only in-frame clones and lacks some. The top ten hold over 4.5% of the sample, which has approximately 44,000 clones, 65% to 85% seen once. The material sequenced was CD4+ or CD8+ T cells sorted from blood, taken in a trial of the OX40 agonist ivuxolimab. These receptors were taken from an adult with an advanced solid tumor such as melanoma, head and neck, liver or kidney cancer. Each CDR3 is given with its conserved first and last residue. The order of the fields is D gene, J gene, clone size, V gene, CDR3 DNA, CDR3 protein. A D gene is named only where the DNA matches it firmly. Clone size is not always given. Where it is, it says once, few, many or a class for expanded clones.

- | TRBJ2-2 | - | TRBV7-9 | TGTGCCAGCAGTCCCCGGGCAACCGGGGAGCTGTTTTTT | CASSPRATGELFF
- | TRBJ2-2 | - | TRBV7-6 | TGTGCCAGCAGCTTAGGGGGGTTCGGGGAGCTGTTTTTT | CASSLGGFGELFF
- | TRBJ1-2 | - | TRBV7-5 | TGTGTCAGAAGCTTATTCGAGCGTCCAGATGGCTACACCTTC | CVRSLFERPDGYTF
- | TRBJ2-7 | once | TRBV7-3 | TGTGCCAGCAGCCCCAGGGGAGGGTCAGACGAGCAGTACTTC | CASSPRGGSDEQYF
- | TRBJ1-5 | - | TRBV6-5 | TGTGCCAGCAGTTACTTTCGATCGGCAGGCCAGCCCCAGCATTTT | CASSYFRSAGQPQHF
- | TRBJ1-5 | - | TRBV5-1 | TGCGCCAGCCGGGAGGGGGACAATCAGCCCCAGCATTTT | CASREGDNQPQHF
- | TRBJ2-7 | - | TRBV18 | TGTGCCAGCTCACCGAGGGGTTTCGAGCAGTACTTC | CASSPRGFEQYF
- | TRBJ2-6 | - | TRBV30 | TGTGCCTGGAGTAGGGGCTCTGGGGCCAACGTCCTGACTTTC | CAWSRGSGANVLTF
TRBD1 | TRBJ2-5 | once | TRBV18 | TGTGCCAGCTCACCACGGGGGACAGGGCCCACGGAGACCCAGTACTTC | CASSPRGTGPTETQYF
TRBD1 | TRBJ1-1 | - | TRBV28 | TGTGCCAGCAGTTACCAAAGACAGGGGAACACTGAAGCTTTCTTT | CASSYQRQGNTEAFF
- | TRBJ1-2 | - | TRBV19 | TGTGCCAGTAGTATAAGTGGCACGGGCTACACCTTC | CASSISGTGYTF
- | TRBJ2-5 | - | TRBV5-5 | TGTGCCAGCAGCTTGGGGCCAACGGGAGCGACGGAGACCCAGTACTTC | CASSLGPTGATETQYF
- | TRBJ2-1 | once | TRBV25-1 | TGTGCCAGCAGTGATAGGGGACCCGGAGGGGTATACAATGAGCAGTTCTTC | CASSDRGPGGVYNEQFF
- | TRBJ1-1 | - | TRBV5-6 | TGTGCCAGCAGCTCCCGGGTTCTGAACACTGAAGCTTTCTTT | CASSSRVLNTEAFF
TRBD1 | TRBJ2-1 | - | TRBV7-3 | TGTGCCAGCTCGGCAGGGGGCTGGGATGAGCAGTTCTTC | CASSAGGWDEQFF
TRBD1 | TRBJ2-3 | - | TRBV2 | TGTGCCAGCAGTGAAGACAGGGGGCTAGGCACAGATACGCAGTATTTT | CASSEDRGLGTDTQYF
- | TRBJ1-1 | - | TRBV2 | TGTGCCAGCAGTGAAACCGGGACGGTCGCTTTCTTT | CASSETGTVAFF
- | TRBJ2-2 | - | TRBV29-1 | TGCAGCGTTGGGGCCTATAGACCCGGGGAGCTGTTTTTT | CSVGAYRPGELFF
- | TRBJ2-6 | - | TRBV7-3 | TGTGCCAGCAGCGCCGGTCTCTCTGGGGCCAACGTCCTGACTTTC | CASSAGLSGANVLTF
- | TRBJ1-4 | once | TRBV12-5 | TGTGCTAGTGGTTTGGGGGGTAATGAAAAACTGTTTTTT | CASGLGGNEKLFF
TRBD1 | TRBJ1-1 | - | TRBV6-5 | TGTGCCAGCAGACCATGGACAGGGAAAACTGAAGCTTTCTTT | CASRPWTGKTEAFF
- | TRBJ2-7 | - | TRBV12-5 | TGTGCTAGTGGTTTGGGAGGGTTGGAGCAGTACTTC | CASGLGGLEQYF
- | TRBJ2-3 | - | TRBV7-3 | TGTGCCAGCAGCTTAGGTTACACAGATACGCAGTATTTT | CASSLGYTDTQYF
TRBD1 | TRBJ1-2 | - | TRBV11-3 | TGTGCCAGCAGCTTAGAGGGAAGACAGGGACAGTATGGCTACACCTTC | CASSLEGRQGQYGYTF
- | TRBJ2-2 | - | TRBV30 | TGTGCCTGGAGAAGAGGCAGGGCTAACACCGGGGAGCTGTTTTTT | CAWRRGRANTGELFF
- | TRBJ1-5 | - | TRBV6-1 | TGTGCCAGCAGTGACGTCGGGGCCCTGGCCCAGCATTTT | CASSDVGALAQHF
TRBD2 | TRBJ2-1 | - | TRBV7-6 | TGTGCCAGCAGCTCCTACAACGAGCAGCGGGGATCCTACAATGAGCAGTTCTTC | CASSSYNEQRGSYNEQFF
- | TRBJ2-5 | - | TRBV2 | TGTGCCAGCAGTTGGGAGGTGGCCAGAAAAGAGACCCAGTACTTC | CASSWEVARKETQYF
- | TRBJ1-1 | - | TRBV28 | TGTGCCAGCAGACTGATGGGGCCCTACCTTCACACTGAAGCTTTCTTT | CASRLMGPYLHTEAFF
- | TRBJ2-5 | - | TRBV30 | TGTGCCTGGAGTGTAGGTCAGGGAGAGACCCAGTACTTC | CAWSVGQGETQYF
- | TRBJ2-3 | - | TRBV5-6 | TGTGCCAGCAGCTTACGGGACTGGGGGGATACGCAGTATTTT | CASSLRDWGDTQYF